The 24 T cell receptor beta chains in this list originate from one sample, sequenced in a study of cytomegalovirus exposure and HLA in healthy donors. The PCR had 60 Vbeta and 13 Jbeta primers. Here immunoSEQ multiplex PCR was the method, and the copy in TCRdb shows in-frame clones only, minus some. The table has 100,000 to 130,000 clones, roughly three quarters seen once. The sequencing sample was made of PBMCs. Receptors were obtained from a man younger than 30 in good health and CMV-seronegative.

The chain is built from TRBV16 and TRBJ2-7; a weak D match, TRBD1 (6 bases). This CDR3 comprises 13 residues. The germline gives CDR1 KGHSY, CDR2 FQNENV. Trimming stripped 7 bases from V and 5 bases from J, with 15 bases between. Here the CDR3 reads CASTINRVNEQYF. CDR3 nucleotides: TGTGCCAGCACCATCAACAGGGTCAACGAGCAGTACTTC.

DNA for the CDR3: TGTGCCAGCAGCCGCCGACTAGCGGGGGCCGGCTACAATGAGCAGTTCTTC. It encodes CASSRRLAGAGYNEQFF. The gene calls are TRBV11-2 and TRBJ2-1; 12 bases fit TRBD2. This CDR3 spans 17 amino acids. CDR1 is SGHAT, CDR2 FQNNGV, per germline. The trim removed 5 bases at V and 3 bases at J, leaving 8 bases unmatched.

This clone was picked up a small number of times. The chain has TRBV7-9 and TRBJ1-4; TRBD1 matches 9 bases. Germline CDR1 is SEHNR and CDR2 is FQNEAQ (reference sequence). Trimming removed 3 bases from V and 5 bases from J; junction bases left unmatched: 1. The CDR3 consists of 14 residues. DNA for the CDR3: TGTGCCAGCAGCTTTGGACAGGGGAATGAAAAACTGTTTTTT. This translates into CASSFGQGNEKLFF.

The chain recombines TRBV10-3 with TRBJ2-5; D gene uncertain. The germline V and J ends were trimmed by 10 bases and 2 bases, with 11 bases remaining between them. The germline V gene has CDR1 ENHRY and CDR2 SYGVKD. The CDR3 is 12 residues long. CDR3 region: CATSPIQETQYF. In DNA form, the CDR3 reads TGTGCCACGAGTCCGATTCAAGAGACCCAGTACTTC.

The chain couples TRBV11-3 to TRBJ2-2; 11 nucleotides match TRBD1. Trimming cost V 4 bases and J 5 bases; bases outside gene matches: 9. Looked up from germline, CDR1 is SGHNT and CDR2 is YENEEA. The CDR3 runs 17 residues. The DNA for the CDR3 is TGTGCCAGCAGCTCTAGTTACCGGGACAGGGGGACCGGGGAGCTGTTTTTT. The encoded protein is CASSSSYRDRGTGELFF.

The count of this clone is one. The gene calls are TRBV19 and TRBJ2-3; weak D call: TRBD2 (7 bases). This CDR3 comprises 15 residues. CDR1 and CDR2 from the germline V gene are LNHDA and SQIVND (reference sequence). V was clipped by 6 bases and J by 8 bases, with 21 bases between them. For the CDR3, the DNA is TGTGCCAGTAGGGTGGGGGGGGGCCCCCGCGGTACGCAGTATTTT. Translation: CASRVGGGPRGTQYF.

This clone was seen only once. The rearrangement joins TRBV9 to TRBJ1-2, with D maybe TRBD1 (6 bases). The CDR3 has 12 residues. Trimming pared 3 bases from V and 7 bases from J, leaving 10 bases between. Per the germline V gene, CDR1 is SGDLS and CDR2 is YYNGEE. The CDR3 protein is CASSAYRVGYTF. Here the CDR3 DNA reads TGTGCCAGCAGCGCCTACAGGGTTGGCTACACCTTC.

This clone has only one observation. V usage is TRBV29-1 and J usage is TRBJ1-6; 7 positions match TRBD1. V lost 5 bases to trimming and J lost 2 bases; unmatched junction nucleotides: 3. The CDR3 has 14 residues. Germline lookup yields CDR1 SQVTM and CDR2 ANQGSEA. This chain's CDR3 is CSVRTGAYNSPLHF. The CDR3 DNA reads as TGCAGCGTTAGGACAGGTGCCTATAATTCACCCCTCCACTTT.

The chain combines TRBV6-5 with TRBJ1-3; 7 nucleotides line up with TRBD1. From germline, CDR1 is MNHEY and CDR2 SVGAGI. J was trimmed by 4 bases and V by 2 bases; bases with no gene match: 8. This CDR3 is built from 16 residues. The CDR3 is CASSYGGQAGGNTIYF. The CDR3 nucleotides read TGTGCCAGCAGTTACGGAGGACAGGCGGGCGGAAACACCATATATTTT.

The V gene is TRBV29-1, the J gene TRBJ1-2; unclear D gene. The CDR3 extends over 11 amino acids. The germline V and J ends were trimmed by 1 base and 8 bases, with 8 bases remaining between them. From germline, CDR1 is SQVTM and CDR2 ANQGSEA. The CDR3 spells CSVEVGEGYTF. The DNA for the CDR3 is TGCAGCGTTGAAGTGGGCGAAGGCTACACCTTC. The whole variable domain, remainder taken from reference TRBV29-1 and TRBJ1-2, is SAVISQKPSRDICQRGTSLTIQCQVDSQVTMMFWYRQQPGQSLTLIATANQGSEATYESGFVIDKFPISRPNLTFSTLTVSNMSPEDSSIYLCSVEVGEGYTFGSGTRLTVV.

The chain links TRBV5-1 to TRBJ2-1; 10 positions match TRBD2. Germline CDR1 SGHRS, CDR2 YFSETQ. This CDR3 has 14 residues. Trimming removed 4 bases from V and 8 bases from J; junction bases left unmatched: 6. The CDR3 DNA is TGCGCCAGCAGCCAAGCGGGGGGGCACCATGAGCAGTTCTTC. This encodes CASSQAGGHHEQFF.

The rearrangement uses TRBV5-6 and TRBJ1-1, with D possibly matching TRBD1 (5 bases). Germline V lookup: CDR1 SGHDT, CDR2 YYEEEE. The CDR3 length is 15 residues. V was shortened by 0 bases and J by 8 bases, with 17 bases between the two germline ends. This CDR3 reads CASSLGAALRGEAFF. The CDR3 DNA reads as TGTGCCAGCAGCTTGGGGGCCGCCCTCCGGGGGGAAGCTTTCTTT.

This chain links TRBV12-5 with TRBJ2-7; possibly TRBD2 for D (5 bases). The CDR3 runs to 12 residues. Germline V gene lookup returns CDR1 LGHNT and CDR2 FRNRAP. Trimming shortened V by 6 bases and J by 6 bases, and 12 bases separated the two germline ends. The CDR3 region has the DNA TGTGCTAGTGGCCCCCTCCGGGGCGAGCAGTACTTC. This sequence encodes CASGPLRGEQYF. The full variable domain, with the rest looked up from reference TRBV12-5 and TRBJ2-7, is DARVTQTPRHKVTEMGQEVTMRCQPILGHNTVFWYRQTMMQGLELLAYFRNRAPLDDSGMPKDRFSAEMPDATLATLKIQPSEPRDSAVYFCASGPLRGEQYFGPGTRLTVT.

This rearrangement joins TRBV11-2 to TRBJ1-1, with a possible D match to TRBD1 (6 bases). The germline gives CDR1 SGHAT, CDR2 FQNNGV. The CDR3 is made up of 14 amino acids. The V end was cut by 2 bases, the J end by 5 bases, with 12 bases between. The CDR3 loop reads CASSLSTGLTEAFF. The DNA of the CDR3 is TGTGCCAGCAGCTTAAGTACAGGGTTGACTGAAGCTTTCTTT. Looking up the rest from reference TRBV11-2 and TRBJ1-1 gives the full variable domain: EAGVAQSPRYKIIEKRQSVAFWCNPISGHATLYWYQQILGQGPKLLIQFQNNGVVDDSQLPKDRFSAERLKGVDSTLKIQPAKLEDSAVYLCASSLSTGLTEAFFGQGTRLTVV.

The rearrangement links TRBV7-2 to TRBJ2-2, with 9 bases lining up with TRBD1. CDR3 length: 14 amino acids. Germline-derived CDR1 and CDR2 are SGHTA and FQGNSA. The trim removed 3 bases at V and 7 bases at J, leaving 3 bases unmatched. CDR3 loop: CASSLWTGVGELFF. Written as DNA, the CDR3 is TGTGCCAGCAGCTTGTGGACAGGGGTCGGGGAGCTGTTTTTT. The full variable domain, rest sourced from reference TRBV7-2 and TRBJ2-2, is GAGVSQSPSNKVTEKGKDVELRCDPISGHTALYWYRQSLGQGLEFLIYFQGNSAPDKSGLPSDRFSAERTGGSVSTLTIQRTQQEDSAVYLCASSLWTGVGELFFGEGSRLTVL.

The chain couples TRBV7-3 to TRBJ2-5; 13 nucleotides line up with TRBD2. The V and J ends lost 4 bases and 2 bases, in that order; junction bases with no gene match: 7. The V gene's germline CDR1 is SGHTA and CDR2 FQGTGA. This CDR3 has 17 residues. The CDR3 here is CASSSSGLAGAQETQYF. The DNA for the CDR3 is TGTGCCAGCAGCTCCTCCGGACTAGCGGGGGCGCAAGAGACCCAGTACTTC.

The rearrangement uses TRBV5-1 and TRBJ2-5; D remains unclear. In germline, CDR1 is SGHRS, CDR2 YFSETQ. Trimming left V 6 bases short and J 4 bases short, with 10 bases between. The CDR3 loop spans 12 amino acids. CDR3 bases: TGCGCCAGCACAAAGACGGGAGAGACCCAGTACTTC. Its translation: CASTKTGETQYF.

The chain joins TRBV5-1 to TRBJ2-7, with D tentatively TRBD1 (5 bases). The germline CDR1 and CDR2 sequences are SGHRS and YFSETQ. V gave up 1 base and J gave up 5 bases, with 19 bases separating them. The CDR3 covers 16 residues. The CDR3 sequence is CASSLSQGQPGHEQYF. DNA of the CDR3: TGCGCCAGCAGCTTGTCCCAGGGCCAACCCGGCCACGAGCAGTACTTC.

The chain links TRBV4-2 to TRBJ1-1, with D maybe TRBD1 (5 bases). CDR1 LGHNA and CDR2 YNFKEQ come from the germline V gene. CDR3 size: 13 residues. The V end lost 3 bases, the J end lost 7 bases, and 12 bases lay between the germline ends. The CDR3 region has the DNA TGTGCCAGCAGCCACCTCGGGACTTTTGAAGCTTTCTTT. Translation gives CASSHLGTFEAFF.

The genes are TRBV5-1 and TRBJ2-5; perhaps TRBD1 as D (6 bases). V lost 2 bases and J lost 5, with 10 bases in between. This CDR3 region has 13 residues. Germline CDR1 is SGHRS and CDR2 is YFSETQ. CDR3 sequence reads: CASSFGQTETQYF. In nucleotides, the CDR3 is TGCGCCAGCAGCTTTGGACAGACGGAGACCCAGTACTTC. The full variable domain, its missing parts supplied by reference TRBV5-1 and TRBJ2-5, is KAGVTQTPRYLIKTRGQQVTLSCSPISGHRSVSWYQQTPGQGLQFLFEYFSETQRNKGNFPGRFSGRQFSNSRSEMNVSTLELGDSALYLCASSFGQTETQYFGPGTRLLVL.

This chain joins TRBV19 and TRBJ1-2; no clear D. Germline values: CDR1 LNHDA, CDR2 SQIVND (reference sequence). V lost 8 bases and J lost 2, with 6 bases in between. The CDR3 loop spans 11 amino acids. The CDR3 spells CASVENYGYTF. CDR3 nucleotide sequence: TGTGCCAGTGTGGAGAACTATGGCTACACCTTC.

The rearrangement links TRBV7-9 to TRBJ1-1; 11 nucleotides align to TRBD1. Per germline, CDR1 SEHNR and CDR2 FQNEAQ (reference sequence). J lost 5 bases, V lost 2 bases, and 7 bases had no gene match. This CDR3 region has 16 residues. CDR3 nucleotide sequence: TGTGCCAGCAGCTTAAAGGACAGGGGGCCGGAAACTGAAGCTTTCTTT. It encodes CASSLKDRGPETEAFF.

This clone was observed a few times. In DNA form, the CDR3 reads TGTGCCAGCAGCGGGCCTTGGATGGGCTATGGCTACACCTTC. Translated, it gives CASSGPWMGYGYTF. This chain links TRBV7-4 with TRBJ1-2, with D hard to call. Germline lookup yields CDR1 SGHVT and CDR2 SQSDAQ. This CDR3 is 14 amino acids long. Trimming cost V 5 bases and J 4 bases, with 14 bases left between them.

As to this clone: The limits of the CDR3 on the DNA are not certain, so only TCRdb's listed CDR3 is given. CDR3 protein: CASSGQFAYSMATPSGVGGYTF. The genes are TRBV10-1 and TRBJ1-2. The V gene's germline CDR1 is WNHNN and CDR2 SYGVQD (reference sequence). Including both end residues, the CDR3 is 22 amino acids long.